Below, 32 T cell receptor beta chains from the same sample are listed, as sequenced in a study of graft-versus-host responses after intestinal transplantation. Antigens of these TCRs are unknown. Clones were read by immunoSEQ multiplex PCR, and TCRdb kept only the in-frame ones, dropping some. Here the sample spans 70,000 to 75,000 clones, approximately 88% being singletons. The source material was unstimulated CD8+ T cells sorted from spleen or lymph node cells, sampled before intestinal transplant. The receptor source for this set is a human donor who received an intestinal transplant.

The chain uses TRBV10-3 and TRBJ1-1; 10 bases are a match to TRBD1. V lost 10 bases to trimming and J lost 1 base; unmatched junction nucleotides: 3. The CDR3 is 13 residues long. Germline CDR1 reads ENHRY; CDR2 reads SYGVKD. In nucleotides, the CDR3 is TGTGCCACGTGGACAGGGGGGAACACTGAAGCTTTCTTT. Its protein product is CATWTGGNTEAFF.

V and J are TRBV5-1 and TRBJ1-1; D perhaps matches TRBD1 (5 bases). Trimming stripped 0 bases from V and 7 bases from J, with 19 bases between. This CDR3 contains 16 residues. CDR1 and CDR2 (germline): SGHRS, YFSETQ. The CDR3 here is CASSLEWGVARLEAFF. The CDR3 nucleotides are TGCGCCAGCAGCTTGGAATGGGGGGTCGCCCGACTTGAAGCTTTCTTT.

This rearrangement joins TRBV4-1 to TRBJ2-7, with 10 nucleotides matching TRBD2. This CDR3 contains 15 residues. Germline-derived CDR1 and CDR2 are MGHRA and YSYEKL. V lost 5 bases, J lost 2 bases, and 6 bases stayed unmatched. CDR3 loop: CASSEIAGGPYEQYF. The CDR3 bases are TGCGCCAGCAGCGAGATAGCGGGGGGACCCTACGAGCAGTACTTC.

This chain uses TRBV9 with TRBJ2-3, with D possibly TRBD1 on 5 matching bases. CDR1 is SGDLS and CDR2 is YYNGEE in the germline V gene. Trimming pared 7 bases from V and 2 bases from J, leaving 20 bases between. The CDR3 covers 16 residues. The chain's CDR3 is CASGNRPLSYTDTQYF. For the CDR3, the DNA is TGTGCCAGCGGGAACAGGCCTTTATCCTACACAGATACGCAGTATTTT.

The chain links TRBV5-1 to TRBJ2-5, with 9 nucleotides matching TRBD2. The V gene end was trimmed by 4 bases and the J gene end by 0 bases; junction bases not matched to a gene: 7. The CDR3 sequence is 16 residues long. Germline CDR1 SGHRS, CDR2 YFSETQ. The CDR3 bases are TGCGCCAGCAGCAGCTTAGCGGGGGTTTACCAAGAGACCCAGTACTTC. It specifies CASSSLAGVYQETQYF. Variable domain in full (rest from reference TRBV5-1 and TRBJ2-5): KAGVTQTPRYLIKTRGQQVTLSCSPISGHRSVSWYQQTPGQGLQFLFEYFSETQRNKGNFPGRFSGRQFSNSRSEMNVSTLELGDSALYLCASSSLAGVYQETQYFGPGTRLLVL.

The V gene is TRBV29-1, the J gene TRBJ1-2, with 9 bases lining up with TRBD1. Germline V gene lookup returns CDR1 SQVTM and CDR2 ANQGSEA. CDR3 length: 13 amino acids. V dropped 3 bases and J dropped 8; count of bases not matched to a gene: 7. The CDR3 sequence is CSVEDDRGGGYTF. Written as DNA, the CDR3 is TGCAGCGTTGAGGACGACAGGGGGGGAGGCTACACCTTC. The full variable domain, with the rest looked up from reference TRBV29-1 and TRBJ1-2, is SAVISQKPSRDICQRGTSLTIQCQVDSQVTMMFWYRQQPGQSLTLIATANQGSEATYESGFVIDKFPISRPNLTFSTLTVSNMSPEDSSIYLCSVEDDRGGGYTFGSGTRLTVV.

The rearrangement links TRBV15 to TRBJ2-1; TRBD2 aligns across 11 bases. The CDR3 is 22 residues long. The V segment lost 0 bases and the J segment 0 bases; nucleotides outside the gene matches: 16. Germline CDR1 reads LNHNV; CDR2 reads YYDKDF (reference sequence). This CDR3 is CATSRDRIIAGGPQSSYNEQFF. DNA of the CDR3: TGTGCCACCAGCAGAGATCGGATCATAGCGGGAGGGCCCCAAAGCTCCTACAATGAGCAGTTCTTC.

V usage is TRBV6-6 and J usage is TRBJ1-2; D perhaps matches TRBD1 (6 bases). The germline V gene has CDR1 MNHNY and CDR2 SVGAGI (reference sequence). The CDR3 contains 15 residues. V was pared by 6 bases and J by 0 bases, with 14 bases between. The CDR3 loop is CASSPSEGANYGYTF. In DNA, the CDR3 is TGTGCCAGCAGCCCCAGTGAGGGGGCTAACTATGGCTACACCTTC.

The V and J genes are TRBV2 and TRBJ2-3, with D possibly being TRBD1 (5 bases). The CDR3 totals 13 residues. CDR1 SNHLY and CDR2 FYNNEI come from the germline V gene. The V end lost 3 bases, the J end lost 5 bases, and 9 bases lay between the germline ends. In nucleotides, the CDR3 is TGTGCCAGCAGTGATCTAGGGGAAGATACGCAGTATTTT. This encodes CASSDLGEDTQYF.

This clone has just one count. The chain is built from TRBV19 and TRBJ1-1; D remains unclear. V was trimmed by 5 bases and J by 0 bases, leaving 13 bases between them. This CDR3 is built from 15 residues. Germline V gives CDR1 LNHDA, CDR2 SQIVND (reference sequence). CDR3 DNA: TGTGCCAGTAGTCTGGCAGTCTCAATGAACACTGAAGCTTTCTTT. This gives the protein CASSLAVSMNTEAFF.

The gene calls are TRBV28 and TRBJ2-1, with 7 nucleotides matching TRBD2. The germline V gene has CDR1 MDHEN and CDR2 SYDVKM. Germline trimming cut 3 bases from V and 8 bases from J; bases unmatched to any gene: 4. This CDR3 contains 13 residues. The CDR3, as DNA: TGTGCCAGCAGTTTCCGTGGGGGGGATGAGCAGTTCTTC. Amino acids: CASSFRGGDEQFF.

This clone has only one observation. V gene TRBV27 combines with J gene TRBJ1-5; 7 nucleotides agree with TRBD1. The CDR3 is 17 amino acids. V trimming: 6 bases; J trimming: 0 bases; junction bases outside the gene matches: 11. Looked up from germline, CDR1 is MNHEY and CDR2 is SMNVEV (reference sequence). The CDR3: CASSRQGGSLSNQPQHF. In DNA form, the CDR3 reads TGTGCCAGCAGCCGACAGGGTGGATCCCTTAGCAATCAGCCCCAGCATTTT.

The V gene is TRBV7-8, the J gene TRBJ2-7, with a tentative D call TRBD1 (6 bases). V was trimmed by 1 base and J by 2 bases, leaving 15 bases between them. Germline V gene data show CDR1 as SGHVS and CDR2 as FQNEAQ. The length of the CDR3 is 16 residues. CDR3 in amino acids: CASSLVVGGWPYEQYF. For the CDR3, the DNA is TGTGCCAGCAGCTTAGTGGTTGGGGGCTGGCCCTACGAGCAGTACTTC.

This sequence joins TRBV27 and TRBJ2-7; weak D call: TRBD1 (6 bases). The length of the CDR3 is 13 residues. Germline values: CDR1 MNHEY, CDR2 SMNVEV (reference sequence). Trimming took 3 bases from V and 9 from J, leaving 15 bases between them. CDR3: CASSFSRGSAQYF. The CDR3 DNA reads TGTGCCAGCAGTTTCTCCAGGGGATCAGCGCAGTACTTC.

The gene calls are TRBV10-1 and TRBJ2-2; D may be TRBD2 (5 bases). V was clipped by 5 bases and J by 3 bases, with 7 bases between them. The CDR3 has 13 residues. Germline assignment: CDR1 WNHNN and CDR2 SYGVQD (reference sequence). The CDR3 DNA sequence: TGCGCCAGCAGTTCCGGGGACACCGGGGAGCTGTTTTTT. This encodes CASSSGDTGELFF.

The V and J genes are TRBV9 and TRBJ2-1; 11 positions match TRBD2. Germline V lookup: CDR1 SGDLS, CDR2 YYNGEE. The V and J ends lost 4 bases and 8 bases, in that order; junction bases with no gene match: 8. CDR3 length equals 15 residues. The CDR3 DNA reads TGTGCCAGCAGCACTAGCGGGAGTGTTGGAGATGAGCAGTTCTTC. The encoded protein is CASSTSGSVGDEQFF.

The rearrangement joins TRBV9 to TRBJ1-5; 8 bases are shared with TRBD1. The V and J ends lost 3 bases and 2 bases, in that order; junction bases with no gene match: 4. The CDR3 is 15 residues long. Germline lookup yields CDR1 SGDLS and CDR2 YYNGEE. CDR3 bases: TGTGCCAGCAGCGCAGGGGGCCTAGGCAATCAGCCCCAGCATTTT. This codes for CASSAGGLGNQPQHF. The full variable domain, its missing parts supplied by reference TRBV9 and TRBJ1-5, is DSGVTQTPKHLITATGQRVTLRCSPRSGDLSVYWYQQSLDQGLQFLIQYYNGEERAKGNILERFSAQQFPDLHSELNLSSLELGDSALYFCASSAGGLGNQPQHFGDGTRLSIL.

The sample holds one count of this clone. The chain links TRBV27 to TRBJ1-3; TRBD1 aligns across 9 bases. This CDR3 comprises 14 residues. Trimming at V came to 4 bases and at J to 7 bases, leaving 5 bases not matched to a gene. Germline V gives CDR1 MNHEY, CDR2 SMNVEV (reference sequence). CDR3 in amino acids: CASSSPGTGNTIYF. For the CDR3, the DNA is TGTGCCAGCAGTTCCCCCGGGACAGGGAACACCATATATTTT.

This chain uses TRBV27 with TRBJ1-1; unclear D gene. Between the trimmed V and J ends, which lost 6 bases and 5 bases, there was a span of 13 bases. CDR1 and CDR2 from the germline V gene are MNHEY and SMNVEV (reference sequence). CDR3 size: 13 residues. CDR3 region: CASSTGRSTEAFF. The CDR3 DNA is TGTGCCAGCAGCACCGGTAGAAGTACTGAAGCTTTCTTT.

This clone is deemed medium-sized. This sequence joins TRBV28 and TRBJ2-2; 7 bases are shared with TRBD2. Per germline, CDR1 MDHEN and CDR2 SYDVKM. V shed 7 bases and J 0 bases; nucleotides not matched to a gene: 5. This CDR3 has 15 amino acids. CDR3 loop: CASKAGEANTGELFF. In nucleotides, the CDR3 is TGTGCCAGCAAGGCGGGAGAAGCGAACACCGGGGAGCTGTTTTTT.

The rearrangement joins TRBV19 to TRBJ2-7; the match to TRBD1 covers 9 bases. The J segment lost 4 bases and the V segment lost 5 bases, leaving 6 bases of the junction unmatched. CDR1 is LNHDA and CDR2 is SQIVND in the germline V gene (reference sequence). The CDR3 spans 14 residues. The CDR3 sequence is CASSVGQGGYEQYF. In DNA form, the CDR3 reads TGTGCCAGTAGTGTGGGACAGGGAGGTTACGAGCAGTACTTC. Full variable domain (remainder filled in from reference TRBV19 and TRBJ2-7): DGGITQSPKYLFRKEGQNVTLSCEQNLNHDAMYWYRQDPGQGLRLIYYSQIVNDFQKGDIAEGYSVSREKKESFPLTVTSAQKNPTAFYLCASSVGQGGYEQYFGPGTRLTVT.

The chain couples TRBV6-5 to TRBJ1-4; TRBD1 aligns across 7 bases. CDR1 is MNHEY and CDR2 is SVGAGI in the germline V gene. The V and J ends lost 4 bases and 3 bases, in that order; junction bases with no gene match: 5. The CDR3 runs 15 residues. The CDR3 coding sequence is TGTGCCAGCAGTTTACAGGGGACTGCTAATGAAAAACTGTTTTTT. It translates to CASSLQGTANEKLFF.

This clone was recorded a few times. The chain carries TRBV5-6 and TRBJ2-1; 9 bases agree with TRBD1. The germline CDR1 and CDR2 sequences are SGHDT and YYEEEE. This CDR3 is built from 11 residues. The ends lost 3 bases at V and 12 bases at J; junction bases unmatched: 1. In DNA, the CDR3 is TGTGCCAGCAGCTGGGACAGGGTGCAGTTCTTC. Translated: CASSWDRVQFF.

The count of this clone is one. J is TRBJ1-5 and V is TRBV6-5; TRBD1 might be the D (5 bases). Trimming removed 4 bases at V and 7 bases at J, with 17 bases between. CDR1 MNHEY and CDR2 SVGAGI come from the germline V gene. This CDR3 region has 15 residues. The CDR3 DNA is TGTGCCAGCAGTTCAAGATTCAGGGTAGGGCAGCCCCAGCATTTT. Protein sequence: CASSSRFRVGQPQHF.

The V gene is TRBV28, the J gene TRBJ1-2; D is unclear. V lost 0 bases, J lost 0 bases, and 11 bases lay in between. The length of the CDR3 is 16 residues. CDR1 and CDR2 (germline): MDHEN, SYDVKM. This chain's CDR3 is CASSLWRAGTNYGYTF. CDR3 nucleotides: TGTGCCAGCAGTTTATGGCGGGCAGGCACTAACTATGGCTACACCTTC.

This chain's CDR3 is CASSSPTGLGEAFF. The DNA of the CDR3 is TGTGCCAGCAGTTCCCCCACAGGGTTGGGTGAAGCTTTCTTT. The J gene is TRBJ1-1, the V gene TRBV28; the D gene is possibly TRBD1 (6 bases). Germline-derived CDR1 and CDR2 are MDHEN and SYDVKM. This CDR3 spans 14 amino acids. The germline V and J ends were trimmed by 4 bases and 7 bases, with 16 bases remaining between them.

V and J are TRBV11-2 and TRBJ2-5, with 12 bases aligning to TRBD2. Germline CDR1 reads SGHAT; CDR2 reads FQNNGV. The CDR3 runs to 18 residues. Losses at the gene ends were 1 base for V and 0 bases for J; bases not matched to a gene: 6. In DNA, the CDR3 is TGTGCCAGCAGCTTAGGGGCGACTAGCGGGGGAGACCAAGAGACCCAGTACTTC. Translation gives CASSLGATSGGDQETQYF.

The chain links TRBV7-9 to TRBJ2-2, with TRBD1 as a possible D gene (5 bases). Trimming removed 1 base at V and 5 bases at J, with 8 bases between. Germline V lookup: CDR1 SEHNR, CDR2 FQNEAQ (reference sequence). The CDR3 extends over 14 amino acids. CDR3 in DNA: TGTGCCAGCAGCTTAGATTCAGGGACCGGGGAGCTGTTTTTT. Its protein product is CASSLDSGTGELFF.

The chain combines TRBV12-5 with TRBJ2-1, with D tentatively TRBD1 (6 bases). Trimming removed 8 bases from V and 15 bases from J, with 17 bases in between. Germline V gives CDR1 LGHNT, CDR2 FRNRAP. The CDR3 is made up of 11 amino acids. The CDR3 sequence is CASSQGRGAFF. For the CDR3, the DNA is TGTGCTAGTTCTCAGGGCAGGGGTGCGTTCTTC.

The chain recombines TRBV7-6 with TRBJ1-2; weak D call: TRBD1 (6 bases). Germline-derived CDR1 and CDR2 are SGHVS and FNYEAQ. V was shortened by 3 bases and J by 7 bases, with 9 bases between the two germline ends. The CDR3 is 12 residues long. The DNA of the CDR3 is TGTGCCAGCAGCTTTGGACAGTCTGGCTACACCTTC. This sequence encodes CASSFGQSGYTF.

The V call is TRBV15, the J call TRBJ1-1; 9 bases align to TRBD1. Germline V gives CDR1 LNHNV, CDR2 YYDKDF (reference sequence). The J segment lost 7 bases and the V segment lost 1 base, leaving 4 bases of the junction unmatched. The CDR3 is 14 amino acids. Here the CDR3 reads CATSRGTGADEAFF. CDR3 nucleotides: TGTGCCACCAGCAGAGGGACAGGGGCCGATGAAGCTTTCTTT.

This clone was found once. The chain carries TRBV5-1 and TRBJ2-7; 10 bases are shared with TRBD1. V lost 4 bases and J lost 6; bases outside the gene matches: 13. The CDR3 extends over 16 amino acids. Germline V CDR1 and CDR2: SGHRS, YFSETQ. The CDR3 nucleotides are TGCGCCAGCAGCCTGAACACGAGACAGGGGGCCGGCGAGCAGTACTTC. This translates into CASSLNTRQGAGEQYF.